The rows below give T cell receptor beta chains drawn from one sample of a study of radiotherapy plus CTLA-4 blockade in lung cancer. Sequenced by immunoSEQ multiplex PCR; TCRdb stores in-frame clones only, minus some. The data hold about 86,000 clones, with around 83% observed a single time. The input for sequencing was peripheral blood, taken from a patient treated with radiotherapy plus ipilimumab. The receptors originated from a human donor with non-small cell lung cancer who had stable disease on radiotherapy plus ipilimumab. CDR3s include the opening cysteine and the closing phenylalanine or tryptophan. D genes are given only for firm matches. Expanded clones are given a class, and other clones once, few, many or no size at all.

j_gene: TRBJ2-1; abundance: .; v_gene: TRBV19; d_gene: TRBD2; CDR3aa: CASRASGRRDEQFF; CDR3nt: TGTGCCAGTAGGGCTAGCGGGAGGAGGGATGAGCAGTTCTTC
j_gene: TRBJ2-3; abundance: .; v_gene: TRBV10-2; d_gene: TRBD1; CDR3aa: CASSDRGPTDTQYF; CDR3nt: TGCGCCAGCAGTGACAGGGGGCCCACAGATACGCAGTATTTT
j_gene: TRBJ2-1; abundance: once; v_gene: TRBV5-1; d_gene: TRBD1; CDR3aa: CASSLDRGSYNEQFF; CDR3nt: TGCGCCAGCAGCTTGGACAGGGGATCCTACAATGAGCAGTTCTTC
j_gene: TRBJ1-5; abundance: .; v_gene: TRBV29-1; d_gene: .; CDR3aa: CSASGGDNNQPQHF; CDR3nt: TGCAGCGCTTCAGGCGGGGACAACAATCAGCCCCAGCATTTT
j_gene: TRBJ1-2; abundance: .; v_gene: TRBV28; d_gene: TRBD1; CDR3aa: CATWDRGNYGYTF; CDR3nt: TGTGCCACTTGGGACAGGGGTAACTATGGCTACACCTTC
j_gene: TRBJ2-5; abundance: .; v_gene: TRBV6-6; d_gene: TRBD2; CDR3aa: CASSYVGGEETQYF; CDR3nt: TGTGCCAGCAGTTACGTTGGGGGGGAAGAGACCCAGTACTTC
j_gene: TRBJ2-1; abundance: .; v_gene: TRBV6-1; d_gene: .; CDR3aa: CASSEEYGVLEQFF; CDR3nt: TGTGCCAGCAGTGAAGAATATGGGGTTCTTGAGCAGTTCTTC
j_gene: TRBJ1-2; abundance: .; v_gene: TRBV28; d_gene: .; CDR3aa: CASSLSPGAGRNGYTF; CDR3nt: TGTGCCAGCAGTCTCTCCCCCGGCGCGGGGAGGAATGGCTACACCTTC
j_gene: TRBJ2-7; abundance: once; v_gene: TRBV4-2; d_gene: .; CDR3aa: CASSQVGQYEQYF; CDR3nt: TGTGCCAGCAGCCAAGTCGGCCAGTACGAGCAGTACTTC
j_gene: TRBJ1-1; abundance: .; v_gene: TRBV18; d_gene: TRBD1; CDR3aa: CASSWDRGDTEAFF; CDR3nt: TGTGCCAGCTCTTGGGACAGGGGGGACACTGAAGCTTTCTTT
j_gene: TRBJ2-7; abundance: .; v_gene: TRBV28; d_gene: TRBD1; CDR3aa: CASSPGGGYEQYF; CDR3nt: TGTGCCAGCAGTCCAGGGGGTGGCTACGAGCAGTACTTC
j_gene: TRBJ2-3; abundance: .; v_gene: TRBV4-1; d_gene: .; CDR3aa: CASSQRVRADTQYF; CDR3nt: TGCGCCAGCAGCCAAAGGGTAAGAGCAGATACGCAGTATTTT
j_gene: TRBJ2-3; abundance: .; v_gene: TRBV5-8; d_gene: .; CDR3aa: CASSDGRSRTDTQYF; CDR3nt: TGTGCCAGCAGCGACGGACGGTCTCGCACAGATACGCAGTATTTT
j_gene: TRBJ1-4; abundance: few; v_gene: TRBV4-1; d_gene: .; CDR3aa: CASSQDPTNEKLFF; CDR3nt: TGCGCCAGCAGCCAAGATCCAACTAATGAAAAACTGTTTTTT
j_gene: TRBJ1-1; abundance: .; v_gene: TRBV5-5; d_gene: .; CDR3aa: CASSPLGSEAFF; CDR3nt: TGTGCCAGCAGCCCCCTAGGCAGTGAAGCTTTCTTT
j_gene: TRBJ2-3; abundance: .; v_gene: TRBV7-3; d_gene: .; CDR3aa: CASSFSHSTDTQYF; CDR3nt: TGTGCCAGCAGCTTCTCTCATAGCACAGATACGCAGTATTTT
j_gene: TRBJ1-1; abundance: .; v_gene: TRBV6-7; d_gene: .; CDR3aa: CASSYGSVTEAFF; CDR3nt: TGTGCCAGCAGTTATGGGTCCGTGACTGAAGCTTTCTTT
j_gene: TRBJ2-4; abundance: .; v_gene: TRBV18; d_gene: .; CDR3aa: CASSPGGLNIQYF; CDR3nt: TGTGCCAGCTCACCTGGGGGTTTGAACATTCAGTACTTC
j_gene: TRBJ1-5; abundance: .; v_gene: TRBV2; d_gene: .; CDR3aa: CASSVGRDVNQPQHF; CDR3nt: TGTGCCAGCAGTGTGGGCAGGGATGTTAATCAGCCCCAGCATTTT
j_gene: TRBJ1-6; abundance: .; v_gene: TRBV7-3; d_gene: .; CDR3aa: CASSFEHNSPLHF; CDR3nt: TGTGCCAGCAGCTTCGAACATAATTCACCCCTCCACTTT
j_gene: TRBJ2-5; abundance: .; v_gene: TRBV6-1; d_gene: TRBD1; CDR3aa: CASSGRDRGLQEAQYF; CDR3nt: TGTGCCAGCAGTGGCCGGGACAGGGGTTTGCAAGAGGCCCAGTACTTC
j_gene: TRBJ1-5; abundance: .; v_gene: TRBV19; d_gene: .; CDR3aa: CASKAGYSNQPQHF; CDR3nt: TGTGCCAGTAAGGCGGGATATAGCAATCAGCCCCAGCATTTT
j_gene: TRBJ2-2; abundance: .; v_gene: TRBV7-7; d_gene: TRBD1; CDR3aa: CASSEQGDGTGELFF; CDR3nt: TGTGCTAGCAGCGAACAGGGGGACGGCACCGGGGAGCTGTTTTTT
j_gene: TRBJ2-3; abundance: .; v_gene: TRBV7-2; d_gene: .; CDR3aa: CASSFSGTKTDTQYF; CDR3nt: TGTGCCAGCAGCTTCTCCGGGACCAAAACAGATACGCAGTATTTT
j_gene: TRBJ2-1; abundance: .; v_gene: TRBV7-2; d_gene: TRBD1; CDR3aa: CASSTGQGLNEQFF; CDR3nt: TGTGCCAGCAGCACCGGACAGGGACTCAATGAGCAGTTCTTC
j_gene: TRBJ1-2; abundance: .; v_gene: TRBV5-4; d_gene: .; CDR3aa: CASSLQLGAGNYGYTF; CDR3nt: TGTGCCAGCAGCCTGCAGCTTGGGGCGGGGAACTATGGCTACACCTTC
j_gene: TRBJ1-3; abundance: .; v_gene: TRBV18; d_gene: .; CDR3aa: CASSPPVGARNTIYF; CDR3nt: TGTGCCAGCTCACCACCGGTAGGGGCAAGAAACACCATATATTTT
j_gene: TRBJ1-1; abundance: .; v_gene: TRBV6-1; d_gene: TRBD1; CDR3aa: CASSKPGQGNTEAFF; CDR3nt: TGTGCCAGCTCAAAACCGGGACAGGGGAATACTGAAGCTTTCTTT
j_gene: TRBJ2-1; abundance: few; v_gene: TRBV7-2; d_gene: TRBD1; CDR3aa: CASSLRTGDEQFF; CDR3nt: TGTGCCAGCAGCCTCAGGACAGGGGATGAGCAGTTCTTC
j_gene: TRBJ2-1; abundance: .; v_gene: TRBV4-1; d_gene: .; CDR3aa: CASSQGGNEQFF; CDR3nt: TGCGCCAGCAGCCAAGGGGGCAATGAGCAGTTCTTC
j_gene: TRBJ2-7; abundance: .; v_gene: TRBV28; d_gene: TRBD2; CDR3aa: CASRPRVWGGGGIEQYF; CDR3nt: TGTGCCAGCAGACCCCGGGTGTGGGGCGGGGGGGGCATCGAGCAGTACTTC
j_gene: TRBJ2-4; abundance: .; v_gene: TRBV6-5; d_gene: TRBD1; CDR3aa: CASSQGAGAKNIQYF; CDR3nt: TGTGCCAGCTCACAGGGGGCGGGAGCCAAAAACATTCAGTACTTC
j_gene: TRBJ1-5; abundance: .; v_gene: TRBV6-5; d_gene: .; CDR3aa: CASSLRSNQPQHF; CDR3nt: TGTGCCAGCAGTCTAAGGAGCAATCAGCCCCAGCATTTT
j_gene: TRBJ1-6; abundance: .; v_gene: TRBV30; d_gene: .; CDR3aa: CAWSLAWGATGPLHF; CDR3nt: TGTGCCTGGAGTCTCGCTTGGGGGGCTACCGGACCCCTCCACTTT
j_gene: TRBJ2-7; abundance: .; v_gene: TRBV28; d_gene: TRBD2; CDR3aa: CASSLLGGGSYEQYF; CDR3nt: TGTGCCAGCAGTTTATTGGGGGGGGGCTCCTACGAGCAGTACTTC
j_gene: TRBJ1-6; abundance: .; v_gene: TRBV28; d_gene: TRBD1; CDR3aa: CASLPGQWPNSPLHF; CDR3nt: TGTGCCAGCCTGCCGGGACAGTGGCCTAATTCACCCCTCCACTTT
j_gene: TRBJ2-1; abundance: .; v_gene: TRBV11-3; d_gene: .; CDR3aa: CASSLGGTVYNEQFF; CDR3nt: TGTGCCAGCAGCTTAGGGGGGACGGTGTACAATGAGCAGTTCTTC
j_gene: TRBJ2-5; abundance: .; v_gene: TRBV10-3; d_gene: .; CDR3aa: CAISAGQETQYF; CDR3nt: TGTGCCATCAGTGCGGGCCAAGAGACCCAGTACTTC
j_gene: TRBJ2-7; abundance: .; v_gene: TRBV4-1; d_gene: TRBD2; CDR3aa: CASSQDGLATYYEQYF; CDR3nt: TGCGCCAGCAGCCAAGATGGACTAGCGACTTACTACGAGCAGTACTTC
j_gene: TRBJ2-6; abundance: .; v_gene: TRBV2; d_gene: .; CDR3aa: CASRGSTGGANVLTF; CDR3nt: TGTGCCAGCAGGGGGTCGACCGGAGGGGCCAACGTCCTGACTTTC